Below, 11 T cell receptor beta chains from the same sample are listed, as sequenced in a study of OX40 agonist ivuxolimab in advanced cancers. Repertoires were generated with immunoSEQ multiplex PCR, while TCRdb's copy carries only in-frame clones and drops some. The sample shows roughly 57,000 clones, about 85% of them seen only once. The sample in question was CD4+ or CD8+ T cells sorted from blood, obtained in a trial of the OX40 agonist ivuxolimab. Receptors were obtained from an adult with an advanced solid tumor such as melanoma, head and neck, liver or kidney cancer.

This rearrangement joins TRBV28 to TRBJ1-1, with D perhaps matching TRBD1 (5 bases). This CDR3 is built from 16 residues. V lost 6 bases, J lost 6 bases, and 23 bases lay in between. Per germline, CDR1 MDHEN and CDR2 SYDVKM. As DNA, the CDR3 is TGTGCCAGCAGGACTGGACAACGGAGGAGGGTCGCTGAAGCTTTCTTT. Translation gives CASRTGQRRRVAEAFF.

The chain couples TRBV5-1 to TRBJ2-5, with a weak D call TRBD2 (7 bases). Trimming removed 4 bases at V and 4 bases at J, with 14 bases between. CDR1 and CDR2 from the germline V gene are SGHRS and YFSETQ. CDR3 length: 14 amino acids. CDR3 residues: CASSVVGGPETQYF. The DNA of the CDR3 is TGCGCCAGCAGCGTAGTGGGGGGGCCAGAGACCCAGTACTTC.

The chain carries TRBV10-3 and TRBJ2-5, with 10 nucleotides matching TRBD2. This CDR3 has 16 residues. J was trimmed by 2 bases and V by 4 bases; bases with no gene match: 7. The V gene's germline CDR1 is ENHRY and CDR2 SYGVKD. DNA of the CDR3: TGTGCCATCAGTGGTGGGACTAGCGCGACTCAAGAGACCCAGTACTTC. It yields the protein CAISGGTSATQETQYF.

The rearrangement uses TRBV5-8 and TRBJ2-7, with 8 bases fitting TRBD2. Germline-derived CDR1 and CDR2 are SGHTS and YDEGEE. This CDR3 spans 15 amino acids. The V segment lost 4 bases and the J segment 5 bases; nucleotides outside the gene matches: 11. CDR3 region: CASSRNKAGVHEQYF. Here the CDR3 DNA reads TGTGCCAGCAGCAGAAATAAAGCGGGAGTCCACGAGCAGTACTTC.

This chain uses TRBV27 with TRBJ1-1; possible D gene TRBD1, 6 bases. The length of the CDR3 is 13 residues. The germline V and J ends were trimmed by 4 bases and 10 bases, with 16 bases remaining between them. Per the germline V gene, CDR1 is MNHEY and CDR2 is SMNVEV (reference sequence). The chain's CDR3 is CASSSRTASTAFF. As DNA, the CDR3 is TGTGCCAGCAGTTCGCGGACAGCAAGTACAGCTTTCTTT.

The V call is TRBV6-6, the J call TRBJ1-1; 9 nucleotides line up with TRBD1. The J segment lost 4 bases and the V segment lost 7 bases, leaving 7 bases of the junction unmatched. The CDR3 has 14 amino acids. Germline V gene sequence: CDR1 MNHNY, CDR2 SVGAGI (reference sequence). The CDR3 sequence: CASKTGTGSTEAFF. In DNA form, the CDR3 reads TGTGCCAGCAAAACCGGGACAGGGAGCACTGAAGCTTTCTTT.

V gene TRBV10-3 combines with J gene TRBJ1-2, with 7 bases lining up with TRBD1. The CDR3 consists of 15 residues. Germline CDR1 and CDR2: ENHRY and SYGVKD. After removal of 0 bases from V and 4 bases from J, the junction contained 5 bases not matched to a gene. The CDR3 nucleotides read TGTGCCATCAGTGAGTCGTTGTGGGACAGCTATGGCTACACCTTC. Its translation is CAISESLWDSYGYTF.

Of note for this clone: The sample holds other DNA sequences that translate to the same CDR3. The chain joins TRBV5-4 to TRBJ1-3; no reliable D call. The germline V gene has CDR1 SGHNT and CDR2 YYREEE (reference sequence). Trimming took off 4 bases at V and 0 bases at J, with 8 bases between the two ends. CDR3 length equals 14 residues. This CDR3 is CASSVDRSGNTIYF. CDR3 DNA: TGTGCCAGCAGCGTGGACCGCTCTGGAAACACCATATATTTT. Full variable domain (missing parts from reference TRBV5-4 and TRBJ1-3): ETGVTQSPTHLIKTRGQQVTLRCSSQSGHNTVSWYQQALGQGPQFIFQYYREEENGRGNFPPRFSGLQFPNYSSELNVNALELDDSALYLCASSVDRSGNTIYFGEGSWLTVV.

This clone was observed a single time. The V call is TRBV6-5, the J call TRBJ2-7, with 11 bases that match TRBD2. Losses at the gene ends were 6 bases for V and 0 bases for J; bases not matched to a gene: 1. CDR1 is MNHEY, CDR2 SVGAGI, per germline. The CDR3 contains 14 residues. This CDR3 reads CASRGLAASYEQYF. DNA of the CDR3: TGTGCCAGCAGGGGACTAGCGGCCTCCTACGAGCAGTACTTC.

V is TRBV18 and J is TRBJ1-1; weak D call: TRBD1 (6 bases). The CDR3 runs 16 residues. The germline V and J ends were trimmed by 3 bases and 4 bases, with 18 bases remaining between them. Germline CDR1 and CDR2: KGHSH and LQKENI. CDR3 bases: TGTGCCAGCTCACCCCTCAGGGGTTCCAAGGGCACTGAAGCTTTCTTT. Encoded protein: CASSPLRGSKGTEAFF.

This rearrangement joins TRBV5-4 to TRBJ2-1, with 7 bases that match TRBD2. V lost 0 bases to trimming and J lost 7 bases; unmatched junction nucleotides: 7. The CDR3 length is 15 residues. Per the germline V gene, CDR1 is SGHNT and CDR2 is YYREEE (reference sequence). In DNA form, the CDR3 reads TGTGCCAGCAGCTTGGTCAGCGGGAAGGGAAATGAGCAGTTCTTC. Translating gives CASSLVSGKGNEQFF.